The 20 T cell receptor beta chains below all came from one sample that was sequenced in a study of OX40 agonist ivuxolimab in advanced cancers. Repertoires were generated with immunoSEQ multiplex PCR, while TCRdb's copy carries only in-frame clones and drops some. The sample has more than 45,000 clones, about 85% seen once. Sequencing used CD4+ or CD8+ T cells sorted from blood, obtained in a trial of the OX40 agonist ivuxolimab. The receptors were sampled from an adult with an advanced solid tumor such as melanoma, head and neck, liver or kidney cancer.

The rearrangement links TRBV19 to TRBJ2-2; 12 bases align to TRBD1. The V gene's germline CDR1 is LNHDA and CDR2 SQIVND (reference sequence). This CDR3 spans 18 amino acids. The J segment lost 1 base and the V segment lost 5 bases, leaving 8 bases of the junction unmatched. For the CDR3, the DNA is TGTGCCAGTAGTCCACGGGACAGGGGGCGAGGGAACACCGGGGAGCTGTTTTTT. Amino acid sequence: CASSPRDRGRGNTGELFF. Using reference TRBV19 and TRBJ2-2 for the parts outside the CDR3, the full variable domain is DGGITQSPKYLFRKEGQNVTLSCEQNLNHDAMYWYRQDPGQGLRLIYYSQIVNDFQKGDIAEGYSVSREKKESFPLTVTSAQKNPTAFYLCASSPRDRGRGNTGELFFGEGSRLTVL.

This chain uses TRBV4-1 with TRBJ2-1, with unresolved D. CDR3 length: 17 amino acids. Germline V gene lookup returns CDR1 MGHRA and CDR2 YSYEKL. Trimming left V 1 base short and J 3 bases short, with 16 bases between. In DNA form, the CDR3 reads TGCGCCAGCAGCCAAGCCCCCCCGGTGACTGGCTACAATGAGCAGTTCTTC. It encodes CASSQAPPVTGYNEQFF.

With respect to this clone: Other DNA sequences in this specimen translate into the identical CDR3. This rearrangement joins TRBV28 to TRBJ2-7, with 9 bases fitting TRBD2. Germline assignment: CDR1 MDHEN and CDR2 SYDVKM. V was clipped by 3 bases and J by 3 bases; unmatched bases: 9. The length of the CDR3 is 16 residues. Here the CDR3 reads CASSFGRRGGIYEQYF. As DNA, the CDR3 is TGTGCCAGCAGTTTTGGGCGGCGGGGGGGGATCTACGAGCAGTACTTC.

This chain joins TRBV10-2 and TRBJ2-1, with 7 bases identical to TRBD1. Germline V gene sequence: CDR1 WSHSY, CDR2 SAAADI. This CDR3 comprises 13 residues. J lost 7 bases, V lost 5 bases, and 5 bases had no gene match. The CDR3 loop reads CASSPGDRNEQFF. The CDR3 DNA sequence: TGCGCCAGCAGTCCCGGGGACAGAAATGAGCAGTTCTTC.

V gene TRBV6-1 combines with J gene TRBJ2-5, with no clear D. Trimming shortened V by 5 bases and J by 0 bases, and 10 bases separated the two germline ends. Germline V gene lookup returns CDR1 MNHNS and CDR2 SASEGT. The CDR3 runs to 14 residues. In DNA, the CDR3 is TGTGCCAGCAGTCCCTCCTTGTACCAAGAGACCCAGTACTTC. It translates to CASSPSLYQETQYF.

The chain couples TRBV10-3 to TRBJ2-5; D ambiguous. The tail of the sequence fits TRBJ2-7 better, so the J call may be wrong. Per germline, CDR1 ENHRY and CDR2 SYGVKD. The CDR3 runs 14 residues. Here the CDR3 reads CAISEPPQTYEQYF. DNA for the CDR3: TGTGCCATCAGTGAGCCCCCGCAAACCTACGAGCAGTACTTC.

This clone was observed a few times. This chain connects TRBV2 to TRBJ1-5; tentative D call: TRBD1 (6 bases). Germline V lookup: CDR1 SNHLY, CDR2 FYNNEI. Deletions cut 4 bases from V and 4 bases from J, with 20 bases between. The CDR3 length is 17 residues. The DNA for the CDR3 is TGTGCCAGCAGTGGAATCCCCCGACAGGCCCTAAATCAGCCCCAGCATTTT. As protein: CASSGIPRQALNQPQHF.

The J gene is TRBJ1-3, the V gene TRBV7-8; D is undetermined. CDR1 and CDR2 from the germline V gene are SGHVS and FQNEAQ. V lost 5 bases and J 0 bases, leaving 8 bases between the germline ends. The CDR3 contains 14 residues. The CDR3 DNA reads TGTGCCAGCAGCCAGCCCCTCTCTGGAAACACCATATATTTT. The encoded protein is CASSQPLSGNTIYF. The variable domain in full, completed from reference TRBV7-8 and TRBJ1-3, reads GAGVSQSPRYKVAKRGQDVALRCDPISGHVSLFWYQQALGQGPEFLTYFQNEAQLDKSGLPSDRFFAERPEGSVSTLKIQRTQQEDSAVYLCASSQPLSGNTIYFGEGSWLTVV.

This chain links TRBV11-2 with TRBJ1-2; 7 positions agree with TRBD1. V dropped 5 bases and J dropped 3; count of bases not matched to a gene: 0. This CDR3 has 12 residues. Germline CDR1 reads SGHAT; CDR2 reads FQNNGV. The CDR3 region has the DNA TGTGCCAGCAGCGGACAGGACTATGGCTACACCTTC. Translation: CASSGQDYGYTF.

The chain uses TRBV5-1 and TRBJ1-6, with D perhaps matching TRBD1 (6 bases). The CDR3 has 15 amino acids. Germline assignment: CDR1 SGHRS and CDR2 YFSETQ. Trimming pared 4 bases from V and 8 bases from J, leaving 16 bases between. CDR3 protein: CASSPRPGADSPLHF. The DNA for the CDR3 is TGCGCCAGCAGCCCGCGGCCAGGGGCAGATTCACCCCTCCACTTT.

CDR3 amino acids: CASSFEGGRDYGYTF. In DNA, the CDR3 is TGTGCCAGCAGCTTCGAAGGGGGGCGGGACTATGGCTACACCTTC. J is TRBJ1-2 and V is TRBV5-4, with D tentatively TRBD1 (6 bases). From germline, CDR1 is SGHNT and CDR2 YYREEE (reference sequence). CDR3 length: 15 residues. The V end lost 2 bases, the J end lost 3 bases, and 14 bases lay between the germline ends.

The gene calls are TRBV7-9 and TRBJ1-1; a weak D match, TRBD1 (5 bases). Germline V gene sequence: CDR1 SEHNR, CDR2 FQNEAQ (reference sequence). The V and J ends lost 7 bases and 7 bases respectively, with 13 bases between them. The CDR3 is 12 amino acids. The CDR3, as DNA: TGTGCCAGCACCCTCCTTCAGGGTGAAGCTTTCTTT. Translating gives CASTLLQGEAFF.

CDR3 sequence (DNA): TGTGCCAGCACTGGGACAGGGGGGTATGGCTACACCTTC. This sequence encodes CASTGTGGYGYTF. The rearrangement joins TRBV5-4 to TRBJ1-2, with 11 bases fitting TRBD1. V lost 6 bases and J lost 5; bases outside the gene matches: 3. The CDR3 has 13 residues. Looked up from germline, CDR1 is SGHNT and CDR2 is YYREEE (reference sequence).

The chain carries TRBV6-1 and TRBJ2-1; D unclear. The germline gives CDR1 MNHNS, CDR2 SASEGT. Between the trimmed V and J ends, which lost 5 bases and 11 bases, there was a span of 16 bases. The CDR3 consists of 13 residues. The CDR3 region is CASSPLIESQQFF. For the CDR3, the DNA is TGTGCCAGCAGTCCCCTAATTGAGTCTCAGCAGTTCTTC.

This rearrangement joins TRBV7-9 to TRBJ2-7, with D perhaps TRBD2 (6 bases). The germline gives CDR1 SEHNR, CDR2 FQNEAQ (reference sequence). The CDR3 is 15 amino acids. Trimming removed 5 bases from V and 4 bases from J, with 18 bases in between. The CDR3 DNA reads TGTGCCAGCAGCCCGGAGGGGCCACCTTTATACGAGCAGTACTTC. It encodes CASSPEGPPLYEQYF.

The chain combines TRBV5-8 with TRBJ2-6; TRBD1 agrees at 7 bases. This CDR3 is 16 amino acids long. The germline CDR1 and CDR2 sequences are SGHTS and YDEGEE. V lost 1 base, J lost 2 bases, and 3 bases stayed unmatched. CDR3 nucleotide sequence: TGTGCCAGCAGCTTGCCCCAGGGGGCTGGGGCCAACGTCCTGACTTTC. Translation: CASSLPQGAGANVLTF.

The V call is TRBV5-6, the J call TRBJ2-1, with 11 nucleotides matching TRBD2. This CDR3 has 15 residues. V shed 3 bases, J shed 5 bases, and the junction held 4 bases outside the gene matches. The germline V gene encodes CDR1 SGHDT and CDR2 YYEEEE. CDR3 amino acids: CASSWISGRDNEQFF. CDR3 nucleotides: TGTGCCAGCAGCTGGATTAGCGGGAGGGACAATGAGCAGTTCTTC.

The V and J genes are TRBV5-1 and TRBJ1-1; TRBD1 might be the D (6 bases). Trimming shortened V by 0 bases and J by 5 bases, and 14 bases separated the two germline ends. CDR3 length: 15 amino acids. Germline assignment: CDR1 SGHRS and CDR2 YFSETQ. CDR3 sequence reads: CASSLVTGKETEAFF. DNA of the CDR3: TGCGCCAGCAGCTTGGTAACAGGGAAGGAAACTGAAGCTTTCTTT. The whole variable domain, remainder taken from reference TRBV5-1 and TRBJ1-1, is KAGVTQTPRYLIKTRGQQVTLSCSPISGHRSVSWYQQTPGQGLQFLFEYFSETQRNKGNFPGRFSGRQFSNSRSEMNVSTLELGDSALYLCASSLVTGKETEAFFGQGTRLTVV.

This chain joins TRBV25-1 and TRBJ2-7; tentative D call: TRBD2 (5 bases). The V end was cut by 4 bases, the J end by 0 bases, with 19 bases between. This CDR3 has 17 amino acids. Germline V gives CDR1 MGHDK, CDR2 SYGVNS. The CDR3 DNA reads TGTGCCAGCAGTGGGTTTAGGGCTCCTGGGAGCTCCTACGAGCAGTACTTC. Protein sequence: CASSGFRAPGSSYEQYF.

This sequence joins TRBV30 and TRBJ2-3; 7 bases align to TRBD2. This CDR3 region has 13 residues. The germline CDR1 and CDR2 sequences are GTSNPN and SVGIG (reference sequence). J was trimmed by 5 bases and V by 4 bases; bases with no gene match: 6. CDR3 loop: CAWKVGGGDTQYF. The CDR3 region has the DNA TGTGCCTGGAAGGTGGGGGGGGGAGATACGCAGTATTTT.